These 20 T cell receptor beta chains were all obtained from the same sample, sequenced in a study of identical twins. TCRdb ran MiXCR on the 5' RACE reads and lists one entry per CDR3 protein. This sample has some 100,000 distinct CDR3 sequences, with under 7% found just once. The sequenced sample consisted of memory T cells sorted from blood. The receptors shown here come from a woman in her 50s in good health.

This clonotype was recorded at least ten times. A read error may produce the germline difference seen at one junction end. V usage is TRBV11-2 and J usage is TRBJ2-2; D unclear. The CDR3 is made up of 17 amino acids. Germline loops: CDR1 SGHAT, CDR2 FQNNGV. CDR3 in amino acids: CASSSPYPLRNTGELFF. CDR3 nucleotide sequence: TGTGCCAGCAGCTCCCCCTACCCCCTTAGGAACACCGGAGAGCTGTTTTTT.

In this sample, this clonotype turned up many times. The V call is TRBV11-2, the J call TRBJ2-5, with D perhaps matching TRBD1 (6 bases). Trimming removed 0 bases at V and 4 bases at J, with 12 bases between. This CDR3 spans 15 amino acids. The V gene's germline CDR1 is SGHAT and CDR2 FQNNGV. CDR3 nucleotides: TGTGCCAGCAGCTTAGATCGGTACAGGGCAGAGACCCAGTACTTC. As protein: CASSLDRYRAETQYF.

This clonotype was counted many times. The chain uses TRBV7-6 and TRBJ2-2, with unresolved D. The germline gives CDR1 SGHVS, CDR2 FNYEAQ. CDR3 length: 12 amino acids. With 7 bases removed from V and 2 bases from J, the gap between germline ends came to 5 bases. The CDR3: CASTENTGELFF. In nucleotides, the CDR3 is TGTGCCAGCACCGAAAACACCGGGGAGCTGTTTTTT.

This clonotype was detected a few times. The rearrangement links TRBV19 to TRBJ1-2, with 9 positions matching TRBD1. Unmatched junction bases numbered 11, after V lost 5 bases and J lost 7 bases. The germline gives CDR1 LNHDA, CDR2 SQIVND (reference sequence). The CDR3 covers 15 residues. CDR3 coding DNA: TGTGCCAGTAGTTTTGGGACAGGGCTGAGATCTGGCTACACCTTC. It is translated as CASSFGTGLRSGYTF.

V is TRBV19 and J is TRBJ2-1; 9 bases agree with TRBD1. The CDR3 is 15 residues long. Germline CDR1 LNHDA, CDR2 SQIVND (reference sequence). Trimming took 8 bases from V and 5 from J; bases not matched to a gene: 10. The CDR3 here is CASELGQGLNNEQFF. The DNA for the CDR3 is TGTGCCAGTGAACTTGGACAGGGGCTCAACAATGAGCAGTTCTTC.

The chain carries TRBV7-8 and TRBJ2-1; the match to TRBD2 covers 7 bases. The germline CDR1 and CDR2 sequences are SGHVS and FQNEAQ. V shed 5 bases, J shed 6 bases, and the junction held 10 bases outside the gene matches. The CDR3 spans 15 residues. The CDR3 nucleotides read TGTGCCAGCAGCCCACGGACTAGGGCCTCCAATGAGCAGTTCTTC. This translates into CASSPRTRASNEQFF.

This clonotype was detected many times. The DNA for the CDR3 is TGTGCCAGCAGTTTAGTTCCAGGTGATGGCTACACCTTC. Its translation is CASSLVPGDGYTF. The gene calls are TRBV12-3 or TRBV12-4 and TRBJ1-2; D gene uncertain. The V end lost 1 base, the J end lost 6 bases, and 9 bases lay between the germline ends. CDR3 length equals 13 residues.

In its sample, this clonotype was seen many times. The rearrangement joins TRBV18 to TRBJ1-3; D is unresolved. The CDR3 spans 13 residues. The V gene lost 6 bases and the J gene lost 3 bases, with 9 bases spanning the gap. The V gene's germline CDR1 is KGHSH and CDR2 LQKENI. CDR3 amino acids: CASSRSGGNTIYF. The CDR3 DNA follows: TGTGCCAGCTCGAGGAGCGGTGGAAACACCATATATTTT.

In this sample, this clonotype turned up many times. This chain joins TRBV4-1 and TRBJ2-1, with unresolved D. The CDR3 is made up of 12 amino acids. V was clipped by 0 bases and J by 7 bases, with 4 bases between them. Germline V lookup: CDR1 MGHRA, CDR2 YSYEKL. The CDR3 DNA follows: TGCGCCAGCAGCCAAGATAAGAATGAGCAGTTCTTC. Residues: CASSQDKNEQFF.

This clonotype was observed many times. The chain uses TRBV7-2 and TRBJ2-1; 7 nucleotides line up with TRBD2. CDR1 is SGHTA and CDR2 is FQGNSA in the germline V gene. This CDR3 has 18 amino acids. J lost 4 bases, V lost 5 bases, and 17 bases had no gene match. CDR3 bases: TGTGCCAGCAGCCACCCTTTCGGGGCGGGAGCGGCGTACAATGAGCAGTTCTTC. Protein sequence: CASSHPFGAGAAYNEQFF.

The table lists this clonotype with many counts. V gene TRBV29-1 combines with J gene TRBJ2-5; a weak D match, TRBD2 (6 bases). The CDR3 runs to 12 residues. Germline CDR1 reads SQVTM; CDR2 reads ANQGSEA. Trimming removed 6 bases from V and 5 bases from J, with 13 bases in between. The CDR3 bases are TGCAGCGTGACGGAGGGGTCGGAGACCCAGTACTTC. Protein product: CSVTEGSETQYF.

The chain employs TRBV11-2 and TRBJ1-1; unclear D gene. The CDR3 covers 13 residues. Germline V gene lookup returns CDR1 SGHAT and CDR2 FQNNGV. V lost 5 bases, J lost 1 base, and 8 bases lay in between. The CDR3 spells CASSPRSNTEAFF. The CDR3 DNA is TGTGCCAGCAGCCCCCGGTCGAACACTGAAGCTTTCTTT.

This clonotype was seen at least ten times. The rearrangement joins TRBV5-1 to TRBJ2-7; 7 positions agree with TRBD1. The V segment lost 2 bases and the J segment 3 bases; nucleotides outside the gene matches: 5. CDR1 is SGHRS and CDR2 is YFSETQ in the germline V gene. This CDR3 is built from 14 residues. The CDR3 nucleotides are TGCGCCAGCAGCTTAACTCAGGGGGTCTACGAGCAGTACTTC. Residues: CASSLTQGVYEQYF. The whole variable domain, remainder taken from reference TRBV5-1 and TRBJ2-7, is KAGVTQTPRYLIKTRGQQVTLSCSPISGHRSVSWYQQTPGQGLQFLFEYFSETQRNKGNFPGRFSGRQFSNSRSEMNVSTLELGDSALYLCASSLTQGVYEQYFGPGTRLTVT.

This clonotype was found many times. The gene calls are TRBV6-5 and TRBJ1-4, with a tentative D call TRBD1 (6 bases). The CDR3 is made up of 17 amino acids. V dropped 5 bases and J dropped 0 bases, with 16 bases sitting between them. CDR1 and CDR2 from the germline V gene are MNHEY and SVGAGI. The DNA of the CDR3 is TGTGCCAGCAGTCCCGGACAGTTATCTGCAACTAATGAAAAACTGTTTTTT. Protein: CASSPGQLSATNEKLFF.

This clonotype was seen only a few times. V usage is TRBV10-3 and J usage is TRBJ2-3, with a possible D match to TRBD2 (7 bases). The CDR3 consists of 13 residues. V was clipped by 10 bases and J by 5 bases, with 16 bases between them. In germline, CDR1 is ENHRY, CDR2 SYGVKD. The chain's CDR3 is CATEGGAGDTQYF. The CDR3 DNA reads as TGTGCCACCGAAGGGGGGGCGGGAGATACGCAGTATTTT.

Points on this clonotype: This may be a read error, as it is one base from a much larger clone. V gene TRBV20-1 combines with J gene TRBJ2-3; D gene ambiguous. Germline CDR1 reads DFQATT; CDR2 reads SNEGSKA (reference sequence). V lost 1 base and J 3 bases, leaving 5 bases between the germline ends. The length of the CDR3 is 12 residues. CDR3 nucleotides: TGCAGTGCTAGAGCGATGACAGATACGCAGTATTTT. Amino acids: CSARAMTDTQYF.

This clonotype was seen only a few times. The CDR3 DNA is TGCGCCAGCAGCCAAGTACCGGCCGGGACAGCCTACTACAATGAGCAGTTCTTC. Its protein is CASSQVPAGTAYYNEQFF. This chain connects TRBV4-1 to TRBJ2-1, with 7 bases matching TRBD1. This CDR3 region has 18 residues. Trimming took 1 base from V and 3 from J; bases not matched to a gene: 12. Looked up from germline, CDR1 is MGHRA and CDR2 is YSYEKL.

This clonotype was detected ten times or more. Here the CDR3 reads CSARDGSSYNSPLHF. CDR3 bases: TGCAGTGCTAGAGACGGAAGCTCCTATAATTCACCCCTCCACTTT. This chain links TRBV20-1 with TRBJ1-6; D unclear. Deletions cut 0 bases from V and 0 bases from J, with 6 bases between. This CDR3 has 15 amino acids. Germline V CDR1 and CDR2: DFQATT, SNEGSKA (reference sequence).

Here the CDR3 DNA reads TGTGCCAGCAGCGCCGGAATTGGGGAGCTGTTTTTT. Protein: CASSAGIGELFF. V usage is TRBV3-1 and J usage is TRBJ2-2; no clear D gene. The CDR3 runs to 12 residues. Trimming shortened V by 5 bases and J by 8 bases, and 9 bases separated the two germline ends. CDR1 and CDR2 from the germline V gene are LGHDT and YNNKEL (reference sequence).

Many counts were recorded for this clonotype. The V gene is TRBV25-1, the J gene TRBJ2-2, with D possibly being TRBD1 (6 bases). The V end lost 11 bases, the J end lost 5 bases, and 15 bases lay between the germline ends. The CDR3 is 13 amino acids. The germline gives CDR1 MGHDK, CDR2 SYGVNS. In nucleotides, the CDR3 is TGTGCCGGCCAATCGGGACATACCGGGGAGCTGTTTTTT. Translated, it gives CAGQSGHTGELFF.